Below are 12 T cell receptor beta chains sequenced from a single sample in a study of control samples from healthy donors and cancer patients. The repertoire was sequenced with immunoSEQ multiplex PCR; TCRdb's copy has only in-frame clones and lacks some. The sample includes approximately 94,000 clones, around 85% of them seen just once. Sequencing used PBMCs. These receptors originate from a man aged 70 or older with lung cancer.

This clone has only one observation. The chain couples TRBV27 to TRBJ1-4; no clear D gene. Germline V gene sequence: CDR1 MNHEY, CDR2 SMNVEV (reference sequence). The CDR3 extends over 14 amino acids. V lost 6 bases to trimming and J lost 0 bases, with 8 bases between them. The CDR3 nucleotides are TGTGCCAGCAGACGGGGTGCAACTAATGAAAAACTGTTTTTT. Translation: CASRRGATNEKLFF.

The chain carries TRBV7-9 and TRBJ2-2; 8 nucleotides line up with TRBD1. The CDR3 extends over 14 amino acids. Germline trimming cut 5 bases from V and 4 bases from J; bases unmatched to any gene: 3. Germline values: CDR1 SEHNR, CDR2 FQNEAQ (reference sequence). The CDR3 coding sequence is TGTGCCAGCAGCGTAGGGACAGGCACCGGGGAGCTGTTTTTT. This codes for CASSVGTGTGELFF. The complete variable domain, with remaining parts taken from reference TRBV7-9 and TRBJ2-2, reads DTGVSQNPRHKITKRGQNVTFRCDPISEHNRLYWYRQTLGQGPEFLTYFQNEAQLEKSRLLSDRFSAERPKGSFSTLEIQRTEQGDSAMYLCASSVGTGTGELFFGEGSRLTVL.

V usage is TRBV14 and J usage is TRBJ2-1; tentatively, D is TRBD1 (6 bases). The CDR3 has 15 residues. Germline V gene data show CDR1 as SGHDN and CDR2 as FVKESK. V lost 0 bases, J lost 1 base, and 7 bases lay in between. The CDR3 loop reads CASSQDRGSYNEQFF. In DNA, the CDR3 is TGTGCCAGCAGCCAAGACAGGGGATCCTACAATGAGCAGTTCTTC.

The genes are TRBV6-4 and TRBJ2-3, with 9 positions matching TRBD1. This CDR3 spans 15 amino acids. The ends lost 6 bases at V and 4 bases at J; junction bases unmatched: 8. CDR1 and CDR2 from the germline V gene are MRHNA and SNTAGT. CDR3 in amino acids: CASSPGTGKADTQYF. CDR3 in DNA: TGTGCCAGCAGCCCCGGGACAGGGAAGGCAGATACGCAGTATTTT.

CDR3 coding DNA: TGTGCCAGCAGCGTAGCGGGGGACAGATACGACACTGAAGCTTTCTTT. Encoded protein: CASSVAGDRYDTEAFF. The gene calls are TRBV9 and TRBJ1-1; 7 bases agree with TRBD1. The junction had 8 bases not matched to a gene; V was cut back by 0 bases and J by 3 bases. CDR1 is SGDLS, CDR2 YYNGEE, per germline. The CDR3 covers 16 residues. Full variable domain (remainder filled in from reference TRBV9 and TRBJ1-1): DSGVTQTPKHLITATGQRVTLRCSPRSGDLSVYWYQQSLDQGLQFLIQYYNGEERAKGNILERFSAQQFPDLHSELNLSSLELGDSALYFCASSVAGDRYDTEAFFGQGTRLTVV.

This clone was found a few times. V usage is TRBV30 and J usage is TRBJ1-1, with D tentatively TRBD1 (5 bases). This CDR3 comprises 14 residues. CDR1 GTSNPN and CDR2 SVGIG come from the germline V gene (reference sequence). With 4 bases removed from V and 1 base from J, the gap between germline ends came to 13 bases. CDR3 in amino acids: CAWNGEGRNTEAFF. In DNA, the CDR3 is TGTGCCTGGAACGGCGAGGGGAGGAACACTGAAGCTTTCTTT.

The chain combines TRBV11-2 with TRBJ2-1; TRBD2 aligns across 8 bases. With 3 bases clipped from V and 2 bases from J, the junction kept 6 bases outside the gene matches. CDR1 is SGHAT and CDR2 is FQNNGV in the germline V gene. The CDR3 covers 16 residues. In DNA, the CDR3 is TGTGCCAGCAGCTTTCCGTCGGGGGGGCCCTACAATGAGCAGTTCTTC. Translation: CASSFPSGGPYNEQFF. Full variable domain (rest looked up from reference TRBV11-2 and TRBJ2-1): EAGVAQSPRYKIIEKRQSVAFWCNPISGHATLYWYQQILGQGPKLLIQFQNNGVVDDSQLPKDRFSAERLKGVDSTLKIQPAKLEDSAVYLCASSFPSGGPYNEQFFGPGTRLTVL.

The chain uses TRBV9 and TRBJ2-7; 11 nucleotides align to TRBD1. CDR3 length: 16 amino acids. Unmatched junction bases numbered 7, after V lost 0 bases and J lost 5 bases. Per germline, CDR1 SGDLS and CDR2 YYNGEE. The CDR3 loop reads CASSVGIGTGGDEQYF. The CDR3 nucleotides are TGTGCCAGCAGCGTAGGGATAGGGACAGGGGGAGACGAGCAGTACTTC.

The rearrangement joins TRBV11-3 to TRBJ2-2; D not certain. Trimming took off 1 base at V and 3 bases at J, with 6 bases between the two ends. Germline V gene lookup returns CDR1 SGHNT and CDR2 YENEEA. The CDR3 length is 14 residues. CDR3: CASSLASYTGELFF. The CDR3 nucleotides are TGTGCCAGCAGCTTAGCTAGTTACACCGGGGAGCTGTTTTTT.

This chain connects TRBV27 to TRBJ1-1; the D is unclear. With 3 bases removed from V and 1 base from J, the gap between germline ends came to 6 bases. Germline values: CDR1 MNHEY, CDR2 SMNVEV (reference sequence). The CDR3 has 13 amino acids. The CDR3 sequence is CASSFGGNTEAFF. In nucleotides, the CDR3 is TGTGCCAGCAGTTTCGGCGGGAACACTGAAGCTTTCTTT.

The sample holds one count of this clone. CDR3 amino acids: CASSLGPSEAFF. The CDR3 nucleotides read TGTGCCAGCAGCTTAGGCCCGTCTGAAGCTTTCTTT. The chain is built from TRBV7-9 and TRBJ1-1; the D is unclear. Trimming took 1 base from V and 6 from J, leaving 6 bases between them. Germline V gene lookup returns CDR1 SEHNR and CDR2 FQNEAQ (reference sequence). This CDR3 has 12 amino acids.

This chain links TRBV3-1 (or the pseudogene TRBV3-2) with TRBJ1-3, with 9 bases matching TRBD1. The CDR3 covers 17 residues. Germline CDR1 reads LGHDT; CDR2 reads YNNKEL (reference sequence). The junction had 13 bases not matched to a gene; V was cut back by 1 base and J by 9 bases. CDR3 DNA: TGTGCCAGCAGCCAAGTGGCCTCGGGGACAGGGATGGCCACCATATATTTT. Translated, it gives CASSQVASGTGMATIYF.